A selection of T cell receptor beta chains follows, all from one sample in a study of CD8 T cells in ankylosing spondylitis. TCRdb itself ran the 5' RACE reads through MiXCR, one entry per CDR3 protein. The sample holds about 540,000 distinct CDR3 sequences, approximately 12% seen once. Sequenced material: blood, either unsorted or a sorted T cell fraction (not recorded which). These receptors originate from a male donor with ankylosing spondylitis. Each CDR3 is given with its conserved first and last residue. A D gene is named only where the DNA matches it firmly. Some rows have no size entry. The others give once, few or many, or a class for an expanded clone.

TRBV29-1	many	.	TRBJ1-1	TGCAGCGGGCGACAGGTCATGAACACTGAAGCTTTCTTT	CSGRQVMNTEAFF
TRBV12-3/TRBV12-4	.	TRBD1	TRBJ2-7	TGTGCCAGCATCCTGGGGGACAGGGGGCCCATGGACGAGCAGTACTTC	CASILGDRGPMDEQYF
TRBV20-1	few	.	TRBJ2-7	TGCAGTGCTAGAGATAGCGGAAACTACGAGCAGTACTTC	CSARDSGNYEQYF
TRBV29-1	few	.	TRBJ1-4	TGCAGCGTTACCGGGACGCCCTATTCAAATGAAAAACTGTTTTTT	CSVTGTPYSNEKLFF
TRBV20-1	few	.	TRBJ1-3	TGCAGTGCTAGATCAGGGGCTGATTCAGGAAACACCATATATTTT	CSARSGADSGNTIYF
TRBV9	.	.	TRBJ1-4	TGTGCCAGCAGCGTAGATCGGGGCCGGAATGAAAAACTGTTTTTT	CASSVDRGRNEKLFF
TRBV5-1	many	TRBD1	TRBJ2-7	TGCGCCAGCAGCAACCGACAGGGATCATTCTCCTACGAGCAGTACTTC	CASSNRQGSFSYEQYF
TRBV24-1	few	.	TRBJ2-1	TGTGCCGTGCAAGGGTACTACAATGAGCAGTTCTTC	CAVQGYYNEQFF
TRBV7-2	.	.	TRBJ1-1	TGTGCCAGCAGCTTAGCGCGGCGGAACACTGAAGCTTTCTTT	CASSLARRNTEAFF
TRBV5-5	few	TRBD1	TRBJ1-2	TGTGCCAGCAGCCCGGGACAGGAGAGGGGCTACACCTTC	CASSPGQERGYTF
TRBV9	many	.	TRBJ2-3	TGTGCCAGCAGCGCCCGACTAGGCACAGATACGCAGTATTTT	CASSARLGTDTQYF
TRBV3-1	.	.	TRBJ1-2	TGTGCCAGCAGCCACCAGGATAACTATGGCTACACCTTC	CASSHQDNYGYTF
TRBV7-9	few	.	TRBJ1-4	TGTGCCAGCAGCTTTTCAGTTATTAATGAAAAACTGTTTTTT	CASSFSVINEKLFF
TRBV4-1	many	.	TRBJ1-5	TGCGCCAGCAGCCAAGAGGGACGGCTGGGGGAGCCCCAGCATTTT	CASSQEGRLGEPQHF
TRBV29-1	few	TRBD1	TRBJ2-7	TGCAGCGTCGCCGGACAGGGTGGCGAGCAGTACTTC	CSVAGQGGEQYF
TRBV11-2	many	TRBD2	TRBJ2-7	TGTGCCAGCAGCTTTAGGCGGGAGGGCCGCGAGCAGTACTTC	CASSFRREGREQYF
TRBV20-1	few	.	TRBJ2-1	TGCAGTGCTAGAGATTGGCACAATGAGCAGTTCTTC	CSARDWHNEQFF
TRBV5-1	few	TRBD1	TRBJ1-2	TGCGCCAGCAGCTTGGCTATCCCCGGACAGGGGACCTATGGCTACACCTTC	CASSLAIPGQGTYGYTF
TRBV7-8	.	.	TRBJ2-1	TGTGCCAGCAGCCCCACCTTGGGCGGGATTTACAATGAGCAGTTCTTC	CASSPTLGGIYNEQFF
TRBV7-2	.	TRBD1	TRBJ2-1	TGTGCCAGCAGCGAGAGGGGACAGGGGTATGGAAATGAGCAGTTCTTC	CASSERGQGYGNEQFF
TRBV20-1	few	.	TRBJ2-1	TGCAGTGCTAGAGATCCGGGCCTCAGAAGCTACAATGAGCAGTTCTTC	CSARDPGLRSYNEQFF
TRBV6-2/TRBV6-3	few	.	TRBJ2-1	TGTGCCAGCAGGGGTATGGAATTCTACAATGAGCAGTTCTTC	CASRGMEFYNEQFF
TRBV20-1	.	.	TRBJ2-1	TGCAGTGCTAGAGAGGCTGAGCAGTTCTTC	CSAREAEQFF
TRBV29-1	.	.	TRBJ1-1	TGCAGCTGTGTCCTGGGGAACACTGAAGCTTTCTTT	CSCVLGNTEAFF
TRBV5-1	few	.	TRBJ2-7	TGCGCCAGCAGCTTGAACGGTTTCTCCTACGAGCAGTACTTC	CASSLNGFSYEQYF
TRBV14	few	.	TRBJ2-2	TGTGCCAGCAGCCAAGATTCGGAGGGGTTGGGGGAGCTGTTTTTT	CASSQDSEGLGELFF
TRBV10-3	few	TRBD2	TRBJ2-1	TGTGCCATCAGTGAGTGGACAGGCCACAATCTAGCGGGAGCAAACAATGAGCAGTTCTTC	CAISEWTGHNLAGANNEQFF
TRBV12-3/TRBV12-4	.	TRBD1	TRBJ1-2	TGTGCCTCGCACAGGGACCAGGGGGGTGGCTACACCTTC	CASHRDQGGGYTF
TRBV28	many	TRBD2	TRBJ2-1	TGTGCCAGCAGTTTACCCGGGACTAGCGGGAGATCCTACAATGAGCAGTTCTTC	CASSLPGTSGRSYNEQFF
TRBV29-1	many	.	TRBJ2-1	TGCAGCGTTGATGGGTCGGGTATCTACAATGAGCAGTTCTTC	CSVDGSGIYNEQFF
TRBV27	few	.	TRBJ2-1	TGTGCCAGCAGAGCATCCGGGACCAGCAATGAGCAGTTCTTC	CASRASGTSNEQFF
TRBV7-2	.	.	TRBJ2-1	TGTGCCAGCAGCGTGGGAAGTAGCAAATACAATGAGCAGTTCTTC	CASSVGSSKYNEQFF
TRBV20-1	.	TRBD1	TRBJ2-1	TGCAGTGCTAAGGACAGGACCTCCTACAATGAGCAGTTCTTC	CSAKDRTSYNEQFF
TRBV6-5	few	TRBD1	TRBJ1-6	TGTGCCAGCAGTTGGACAGGAGGTTCACCCCTCCACTTT	CASSWTGGSPLHF
TRBV24-1	.	TRBD1	TRBJ2-5	TGTGCCACCAGTGACCCCAACACCCGGACAGGGGTCCCCTTCCAAGAGACCCAGTACTTC	CATSDPNTRTGVPFQETQYF
TRBV4-2	many	.	TRBJ2-2	TGTGCCAGCAGCCAAGATTGGGGGCGGGCCGGGGAGCTGTTTTTT	CASSQDWGRAGELFF
TRBV11-2	few	.	TRBJ2-5	TGTGCCAGCAGCAATGGTGACTGGGGCCTCGAGACCCAGTACTTC	CASSNGDWGLETQYF
TRBV12-3/TRBV12-4	.	.	TRBJ2-7	TGTGCCAGCAGTTTAAAGGGGCCGGGGTACGAGCAGTACTTC	CASSLKGPGYEQYF
TRBV5-1	many	TRBD2	TRBJ2-5	TGCGCCAGCAGCTTGGTCGGGGGGTACCAAGAGACCCAGTACTTC	CASSLVGGYQETQYF
TRBV7-8	few	.	TRBJ1-3	TGTGCCAGCAGCTTAGTTGGGCACAGGTCAGGAAACACCATATATTTT	CASSLVGHRSGNTIYF
TRBV12-3/TRBV12-4	many	.	TRBJ1-5	TGTGCCAGCAGTTTGCGGCCCGACGGGCCCCAGCATTTT	CASSLRPDGPQHF
TRBV29-1	many	.	TRBJ2-3	TGCAGCGTTGTTGGCCAGGGGACAGATACGCAGTATTTT	CSVVGQGTDTQYF
TRBV27	few	TRBD2	TRBJ2-1	TGTGCCAGCAGTTTGAGCGGGATTGGAAGGGAGCAGTTCTTC	CASSLSGIGREQFF
TRBV29-1	few	.	TRBJ2-7	TGCAGCGTTTCCTCCGGGGCTCCGTACGAGCAGTACTTC	CSVSSGAPYEQYF
TRBV11-1	few	.	TRBJ2-4	TGTGCCAGCAGCTTAGGAAGGGATACTACTCTAGCCAAAAACATTCAGTACTTC	CASSLGRDTTLAKNIQYF
TRBV20-1	many	.	TRBJ2-3	TGCAGTGCTCGCGATGTCTGGATACAAGCTGGAGATACGCAGTATTTT	CSARDVWIQAGDTQYF
TRBV11-2	few	.	TRBJ2-7	TGTGCCAGCAGCTCGGGGCCTAACCACGAGCAGTACTTC	CASSSGPNHEQYF
TRBV29-1	.	.	TRBJ1-6	TGCAGCGTCATGGAAGGTCCGGGAAATTCACCCCTCCACTTT	CSVMEGPGNSPLHF
TRBV11-2	few	.	TRBJ1-1	TGTGCCAGCAGCTCTTATGGGGTAGGGGTGAACACTGAAGCTTTCTTT	CASSSYGVGVNTEAFF
TRBV30	.	.	TRBJ2-5	TGTGCCTGGAGTGTACCGGGGATTGAGACCCAGTACTTC	CAWSVPGIETQYF
TRBV6-1	.	TRBD1	TRBJ1-2	TGTGCCAGCAGGGAGGGGACAGGGTTGAACTATGGCTACACCTTC	CASREGTGLNYGYTF
TRBV20-1	.	TRBD2	TRBJ2-7	TGCAGTGCTAGACGCCTAGCGGACTCCTACGAGCAGTACTTC	CSARRLADSYEQYF
TRBV7-9	few	.	TRBJ2-3	TGTGCCAGCAGCTACCCCTATGACACAGATACGCAGTATTTT	CASSYPYDTDTQYF
TRBV5-1	.	.	TRBJ1-1	TGCGCCAGCAGCCCGCTTGCCCGGGACACTGAAGCTTTCTTT	CASSPLARDTEAFF
TRBV5-4	few	TRBD2	TRBJ2-1	TGTGCCAGCAGCCCCGGGACTAGCGGGAGTTATGGCAATGAGCAGTTCTTC	CASSPGTSGSYGNEQFF
TRBV20-1	few	TRBD1	TRBJ2-5	TGCAGTGCTAGAGCCGGGACAGGGTACCAAGAGACCCAGTACTTC	CSARAGTGYQETQYF
TRBV20-1	many	TRBD1	TRBJ1-1	TGCAGTGCTAGAGATTATAGGGACAGAGCTTTCTTT	CSARDYRDRAFF
TRBV5-1	many	TRBD2	TRBJ2-3	TGCGCCAGCAGCCCGGGACTAGCGGGAGAAGGTACGCAGTATTTT	CASSPGLAGEGTQYF